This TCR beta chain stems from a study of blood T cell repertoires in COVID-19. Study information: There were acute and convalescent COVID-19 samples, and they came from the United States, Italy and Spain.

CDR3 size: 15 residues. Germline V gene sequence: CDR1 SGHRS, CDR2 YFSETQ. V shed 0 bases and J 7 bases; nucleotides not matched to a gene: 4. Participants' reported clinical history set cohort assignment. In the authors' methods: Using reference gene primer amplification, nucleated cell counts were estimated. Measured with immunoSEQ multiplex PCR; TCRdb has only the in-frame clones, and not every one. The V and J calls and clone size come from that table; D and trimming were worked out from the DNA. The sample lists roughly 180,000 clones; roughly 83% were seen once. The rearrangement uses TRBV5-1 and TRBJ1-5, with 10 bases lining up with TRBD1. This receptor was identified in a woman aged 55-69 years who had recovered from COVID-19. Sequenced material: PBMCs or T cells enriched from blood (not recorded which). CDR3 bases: TGCGCCAGCAGCTTGGAGACAGGGGGCGGGCAGCCCCAGCATTTT. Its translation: CASSLETGGGQPQHF.